This T cell receptor beta chain was captured in a study of control samples from healthy donors and cancer patients. Data came from immunoSEQ multiplex PCR; TCRdb stores just in-frame clones and leaves some out. The data hold around 68,000 clones, with nearly 85% observed a single time. Trimming pared 2 bases from V and 3 bases from J, leaving 8 bases between. The CDR3 covers 13 residues. Germline V lookup: CDR1 GTSNPN, CDR2 SVGIG (reference sequence). V usage is TRBV30 and J usage is TRBJ1-5; D may be TRBD1 (5 bases). The TCR comes from a man aged 60 to 69 in good health. The sequencing sample was made of blood. CDR3 loop: CAWSQGDNQPQHF. For the CDR3, the DNA is TGTGCCTGGAGTCAGGGCGACAATCAGCCCCAGCATTTT.